The 17 T cell receptor beta chains below come from one sample, sequenced in a study of molecular identifiers for immune sequencing clone quantification. TCRdb ran MiXCR on the PCR reads and lists one entry per CDR3 protein. The sample consists of about 640,000 distinct CDR3 sequences, just under 20% of them appearing once. Sequenced: naive CD8+ T cells from blood, with Jurkat cell RNA spiked in. The subset was: FACS-sorted CD8+CD4-CCR7+CD45RA+ naive T cells. These receptors came from a human donor in good health. Some libraries in this study had Jurkat cell RNA spiked in.

Concerning this clonotype: One junction end disagrees with the germline gene, perhaps due to a read error. CDR3 amino acids: CASSQGEGFNTGNTTYF. In DNA form, the CDR3 reads TGTGCCAGCAGCCAAGGGGAGGGATTTAATACTGGGAACACCACATATTTT. The rearrangement uses TRBV3-1 and TRBJ1-3; D call uncertain. The length of the CDR3 is 17 residues. Germline loops: CDR1 LGHDT, CDR2 YNNKEL (reference sequence).

As regards this clonotype: Just one base apart from a much larger clone, this may be a read error. The chain links TRBV28 to TRBJ1-1; possible D gene TRBD1, 5 bases. V lost 4 bases, J lost 5 bases, and 14 bases lay in between. Germline CDR1 reads MDHEN; CDR2 reads SYDVKM. This CDR3 is 14 amino acids long. CDR3 bases: TGTGCCAGCAGTTCCCACAGACAGTCGACTGAAGCTTTCTTT. This encodes CASSSHRQSTEAFF.

This clonotype was detected many times. The V gene is TRBV28, the J gene TRBJ2-3, with unresolved D. The germline V and J ends were trimmed by 7 bases and 0 bases, with 14 bases remaining between them. Per the germline V gene, CDR1 is MDHEN and CDR2 is SYDVKM. The CDR3 consists of 15 residues. CDR3 bases: TGTGCCAGCACCCTTGGCTCGGGCAGCACAGATACGCAGTATTTT. This translates into CASTLGSGSTDTQYF.

The genes are TRBV7-9 and TRBJ1-2, with 7 bases identical to TRBD1. V shed 3 bases, J shed 4 bases, and the junction held 8 bases outside the gene matches. Germline V gives CDR1 SEHNR, CDR2 FQNEAQ (reference sequence). The CDR3 is 15 residues long. The CDR3 loop is CASSFPVQGTYGYTF. CDR3 DNA sequence: TGTGCCAGCAGCTTTCCGGTACAGGGGACCTATGGCTACACCTTC.

This clonotype was picked up many times. The V gene is TRBV12-3 or TRBV12-4, the J gene TRBJ2-3, with D possibly TRBD1 on 8 matching bases. CDR3 length equals 15 residues. Trimming stripped 5 bases from V and 3 bases from J, with 15 bases between. CDR3 sequence (DNA): TGTGCCAGCAGTACAGGGGGGGATGGAACAGATACGCAGTATTTT. Its protein is CASSTGGDGTDTQYF.

The table lists this clonotype with many counts. The genes are TRBV20-1 and TRBJ1-3; D is possibly TRBD1 (5 bases). In germline, CDR1 is DFQATT, CDR2 SNEGSKA (reference sequence). With 0 bases removed from V and 0 bases from J, the gap between germline ends came to 9 bases. This CDR3 region has 15 residues. The DNA for the CDR3 is TGCAGTGCTAGAGACAGTGACAGCTCTGGAAACACCATATATTTT. Protein: CSARDSDSSGNTIYF.

This clonotype was seen only a few times. One base away lies a much larger clone, so this may be a sequencing read error. Likely a read error: the CDR3 ends without its conserved phenylalanine or tryptophan. V gene TRBV2 combines with J gene TRBJ1-1; TRBD1 matches 9 bases. The germline gives CDR1 SNHLY, CDR2 FYNNEI. The ends lost 6 bases at V and 6 bases at J; junction bases unmatched: 8. The CDR3 spans 14 residues. The chain's CDR3 is CASSPGQGSAEAFS. The CDR3 DNA sequence: TGTGCCAGCAGCCCGGGACAGGGTAGCGCTGAAGCTTTCTCT.

This clonotype was seen many times. The chain joins TRBV6-5 to TRBJ2-1; D is unclear. Trimming cost V 1 base and J 4 bases, with 8 bases left between them. The CDR3 runs to 14 residues. The germline V gene encodes CDR1 MNHEY and CDR2 SVGAGI. The DNA for the CDR3 is TGTGCCAGCAGTTACTTAGGTGCTTACAATGAGCAGTTCTTC. It codes for CASSYLGAYNEQFF.

This clonotype was found a few times. The chain has TRBV4-3 and TRBJ2-5, with D unresolved. V lost 0 bases and J 4 bases, leaving 6 bases between the germline ends. This CDR3 is built from 13 residues. From germline, CDR1 is LGHNA and CDR2 YSLEER. The CDR3 bases are TGCGCCAGCAGCCAAGAATTTAGAGAGACCCAGTACTTC. Protein: CASSQEFRETQYF.

This clonotype showed up just a few times. The rearrangement joins TRBV19 to TRBJ2-7; no definite D call. Between the trimmed V and J ends, which lost 6 bases and 6 bases, there was a span of 15 bases. The CDR3 has 13 amino acids. The germline V gene has CDR1 LNHDA and CDR2 SQIVND (reference sequence). The CDR3 nucleotides are TGTGCCAGTAGCTGGGGATACGGCGGCGAGCAGTACTTC. Its protein product is CASSWGYGGEQYF.

This clonotype was seen at least ten times. The J gene is TRBJ2-7, the V gene TRBV28; D is perhaps TRBD2 (5 bases). CDR1 and CDR2 from the germline V gene are MDHEN and SYDVKM. Deletions cut 6 bases from V and 2 bases from J, with 14 bases between. CDR3 length equals 14 residues. The DNA of the CDR3 is TGTGCCAGCAGCCCTTCAGGAGGCCCCTACGAGCAGTACTTC. Amino acids: CASSPSGGPYEQYF.

At least ten counts were recorded for this clonotype. The chain recombines TRBV7-9 with TRBJ2-6; D not resolved. The germline CDR1 and CDR2 sequences are SEHNR and FQNEAQ (reference sequence). The CDR3 is made up of 18 amino acids. The V end was cut by 5 bases, the J end by 0 bases, with 17 bases between. CDR3 bases: TGTGCCAGCAGCCATAGGGAAACTGGTTACTCTGGGGCCAACGTCCTGACTTTC. This gives the protein CASSHRETGYSGANVLTF.

The sample holds many counts of this clonotype. The chain uses TRBV7-9 and TRBJ1-1; no reliable D call. Germline V CDR1 and CDR2: SEHNR, FQNEAQ (reference sequence). The CDR3 has 14 amino acids. V was clipped by 2 bases and J by 6 bases, with 13 bases between them. The CDR3 spells CASSLPGIPPEAFF. The CDR3 region has the DNA TGTGCCAGCAGCTTACCGGGAATCCCCCCTGAAGCTTTCTTT.

In its sample, this clonotype was seen many times. The chain is built from TRBV11-2 and TRBJ2-7; 9 bases are a match to TRBD1. Germline V gene lookup returns CDR1 SGHAT and CDR2 FQNNGV. The CDR3 has 14 amino acids. The J segment lost 4 bases and the V segment lost 7 bases, leaving 8 bases of the junction unmatched. The CDR3 sequence: CASTSGTGTYEQYF. CDR3 nucleotide sequence: TGTGCCAGCACCTCCGGGACAGGGACGTACGAGCAGTACTTC.

This clonotype was recorded a few times. The chain recombines TRBV5-4 with TRBJ2-7; D not certain. V shed 2 bases and J shed 4 bases, with 10 bases lying between them. The CDR3 spans 13 residues. CDR1 and CDR2 (germline): SGHNT, YYREEE (reference sequence). CDR3 loop: CASSLQPLYEQYF. Here the CDR3 DNA reads TGTGCCAGCAGCTTACAACCACTTTACGAGCAGTACTTC.

This clonotype turned up a few times. The chain joins TRBV5-4 to TRBJ2-7; a possible D gene is TRBD2 (5 bases). Trimming left V 4 bases short and J 6 bases short, with 14 bases between. Germline-derived CDR1 and CDR2 are SGHNT and YYREEE (reference sequence). CDR3 length: 13 residues. The CDR3 sequence: CASSGIGETEQYF. DNA for the CDR3: TGTGCCAGCAGCGGTATCGGGGAAACCGAGCAGTACTTC.

This clonotype was found many times. V and J are TRBV11-2 and TRBJ2-1; D possibly corresponds to TRBD1 (5 bases). Between the trimmed V and J ends, which lost 5 bases and 0 bases, there was a span of 17 bases. The CDR3 is 17 residues long. CDR1 is SGHAT and CDR2 is FQNNGV in the germline V gene. This CDR3 is CASSPLLRGSSYNEQFF. For the CDR3, the DNA is TGTGCCAGCAGCCCGTTGCTTAGGGGAAGCTCCTACAATGAGCAGTTCTTC.